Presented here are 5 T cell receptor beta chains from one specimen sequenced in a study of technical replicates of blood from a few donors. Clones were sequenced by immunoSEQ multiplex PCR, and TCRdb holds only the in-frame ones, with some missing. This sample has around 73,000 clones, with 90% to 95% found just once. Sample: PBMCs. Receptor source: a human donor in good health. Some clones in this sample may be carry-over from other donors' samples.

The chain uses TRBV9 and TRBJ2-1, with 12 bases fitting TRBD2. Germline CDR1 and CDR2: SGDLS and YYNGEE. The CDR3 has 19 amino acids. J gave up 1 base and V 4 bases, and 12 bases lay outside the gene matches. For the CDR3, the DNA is TGTGCCAGCAGCATAACGACTAGCGGGAGTACGAGGTCCTACAATGAGCAGTTCTTC. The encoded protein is CASSITTSGSTRSYNEQFF.

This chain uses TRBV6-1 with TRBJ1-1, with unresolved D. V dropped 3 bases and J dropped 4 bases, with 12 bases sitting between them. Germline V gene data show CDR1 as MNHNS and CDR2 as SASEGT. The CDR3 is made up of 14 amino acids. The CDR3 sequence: CASSEGSLPTEAFF. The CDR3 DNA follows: TGTGCCAGCAGTGAGGGCAGCCTGCCCACTGAAGCTTTCTTT.

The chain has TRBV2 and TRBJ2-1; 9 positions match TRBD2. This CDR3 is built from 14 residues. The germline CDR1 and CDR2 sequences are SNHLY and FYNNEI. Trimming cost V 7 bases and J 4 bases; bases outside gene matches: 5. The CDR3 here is CASNAGGNYNEQFF. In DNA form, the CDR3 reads TGTGCCAGCAACGCGGGGGGGAATTACAATGAGCAGTTCTTC.

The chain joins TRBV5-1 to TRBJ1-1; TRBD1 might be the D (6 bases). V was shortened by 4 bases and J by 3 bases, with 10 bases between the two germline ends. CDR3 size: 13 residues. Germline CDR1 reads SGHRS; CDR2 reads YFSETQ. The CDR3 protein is CASSQQGHTEAFF. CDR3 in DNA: TGCGCCAGCAGCCAACAGGGCCACACTGAAGCTTTCTTT.

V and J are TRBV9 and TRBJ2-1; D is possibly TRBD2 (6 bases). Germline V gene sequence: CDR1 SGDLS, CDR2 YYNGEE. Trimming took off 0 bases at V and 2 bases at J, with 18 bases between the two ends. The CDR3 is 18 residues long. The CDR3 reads CASSVGLSGRRAYNEQFF. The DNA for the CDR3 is TGTGCCAGCAGCGTAGGTTTGAGCGGCAGGAGGGCCTACAATGAGCAGTTCTTC.